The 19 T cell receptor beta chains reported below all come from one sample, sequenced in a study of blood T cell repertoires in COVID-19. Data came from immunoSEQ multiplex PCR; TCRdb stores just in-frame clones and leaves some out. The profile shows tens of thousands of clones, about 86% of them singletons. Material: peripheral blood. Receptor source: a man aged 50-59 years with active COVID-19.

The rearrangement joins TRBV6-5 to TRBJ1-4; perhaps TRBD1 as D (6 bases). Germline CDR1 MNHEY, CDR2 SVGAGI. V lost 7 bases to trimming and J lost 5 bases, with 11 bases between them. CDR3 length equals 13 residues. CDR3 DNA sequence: TGTGCCAGCAACAGGGCCTGGAATGAAAAACTGTTTTTT. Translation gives CASNRAWNEKLFF.

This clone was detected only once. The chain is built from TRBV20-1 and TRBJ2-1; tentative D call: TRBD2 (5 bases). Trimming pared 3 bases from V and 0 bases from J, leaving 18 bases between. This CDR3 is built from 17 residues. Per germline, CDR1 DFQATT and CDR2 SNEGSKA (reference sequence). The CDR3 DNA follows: TGCAGTGCTAGTCCCTCCCGCGGGCCACACTCCTACAATGAGCAGTTCTTC. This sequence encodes CSASPSRGPHSYNEQFF.

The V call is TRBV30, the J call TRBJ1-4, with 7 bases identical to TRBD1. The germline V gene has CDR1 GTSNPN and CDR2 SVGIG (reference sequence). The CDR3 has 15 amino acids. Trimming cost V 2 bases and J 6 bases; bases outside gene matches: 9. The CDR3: CAWSHGQGGDEKLFF. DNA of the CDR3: TGTGCCTGGAGTCATGGACAAGGGGGCGATGAAAAACTGTTTTTT.

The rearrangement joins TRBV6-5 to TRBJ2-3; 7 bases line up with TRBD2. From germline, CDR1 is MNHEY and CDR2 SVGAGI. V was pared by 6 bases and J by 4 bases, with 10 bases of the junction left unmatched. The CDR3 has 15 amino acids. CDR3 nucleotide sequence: TGTGCCAGCAGCCTAGCTAGCGGAACATCAGATACGCAGTATTTT. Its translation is CASSLASGTSDTQYF.

The CDR3 coding sequence is TGTGCCAGAAGCTTGAGGGACAGGGGAACCTACGAGCAGTACTTC. It codes for CARSLRDRGTYEQYF. This sequence joins TRBV5-3 and TRBJ2-7, with TRBD1 matching 10 bases. TRBV5-3 has ORF status, its function being uncertain. Trimming removed 1 base from V and 2 bases from J; junction bases left unmatched: 3. The CDR3 covers 15 residues.

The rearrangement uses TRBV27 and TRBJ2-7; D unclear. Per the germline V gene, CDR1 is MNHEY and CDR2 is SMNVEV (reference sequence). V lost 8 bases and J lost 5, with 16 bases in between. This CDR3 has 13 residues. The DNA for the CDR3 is TGTGCCAGCCCGACCCCAGCTAGTCACGAGCAGTACTTC. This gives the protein CASPTPASHEQYF.

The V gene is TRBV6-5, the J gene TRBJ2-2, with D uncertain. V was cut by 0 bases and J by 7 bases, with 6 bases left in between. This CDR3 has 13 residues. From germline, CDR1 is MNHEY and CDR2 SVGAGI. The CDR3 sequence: CASSYSVGGELFF. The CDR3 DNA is TGTGCCAGCAGTTACTCGGTCGGCGGGGAGCTGTTTTTT.

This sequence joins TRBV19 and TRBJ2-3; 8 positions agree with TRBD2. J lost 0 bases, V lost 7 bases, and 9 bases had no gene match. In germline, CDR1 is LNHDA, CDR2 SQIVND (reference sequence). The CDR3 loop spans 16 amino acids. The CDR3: CASTIRGGSSTDTQYF. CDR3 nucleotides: TGTGCCAGTACCATCCGGGGGGGCAGTAGCACAGATACGCAGTATTTT.

CDR3 sequence: CASSTNRVGYTF. The DNA of the CDR3 is TGTGCCAGCAGCACAAACAGGGTTGGCTACACCTTC. V and J are TRBV12-3 or TRBV12-4 and TRBJ1-2; TRBD1 might be the D (6 bases). Trimming left V 6 bases short and J 7 bases short, with 12 bases between. This CDR3 region has 12 residues.

CDR3 residues: CASSIRDREGQPQHF. CDR3 nucleotide sequence: TGTGCCAGCAGCATCCGGGACAGGGAGGGTCAGCCCCAGCATTTT. The J gene is TRBJ1-5, the V gene TRBV7-8; 9 bases map to TRBD1. Unmatched junction bases numbered 8, after V lost 5 bases and J lost 6 bases. CDR3 length: 15 amino acids. CDR1 is SGHVS and CDR2 is FQNEAQ in the germline V gene.

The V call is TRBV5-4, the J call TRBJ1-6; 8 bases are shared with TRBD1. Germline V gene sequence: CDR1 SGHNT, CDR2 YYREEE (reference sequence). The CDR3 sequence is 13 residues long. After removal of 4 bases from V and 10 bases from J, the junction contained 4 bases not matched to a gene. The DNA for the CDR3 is TGTGCCAGCAGCGCGGGACAGGACTCACCCCTCCACTTT. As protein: CASSAGQDSPLHF.

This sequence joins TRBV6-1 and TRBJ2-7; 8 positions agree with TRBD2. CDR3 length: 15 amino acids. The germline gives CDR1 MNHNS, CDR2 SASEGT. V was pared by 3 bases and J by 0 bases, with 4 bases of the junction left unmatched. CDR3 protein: CASSEREESSYEQYF. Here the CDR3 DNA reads TGTGCCAGCAGTGAGCGGGAGGAAAGCTCCTACGAGCAGTACTTC.

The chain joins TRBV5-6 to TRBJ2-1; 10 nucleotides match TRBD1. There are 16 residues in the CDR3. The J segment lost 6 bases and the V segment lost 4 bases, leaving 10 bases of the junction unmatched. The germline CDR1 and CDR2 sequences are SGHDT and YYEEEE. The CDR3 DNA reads TGTGCCAGCAGCACTGAAGAAGGACAGGGGGGCAATGAGCAGTTCTTC. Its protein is CASSTEEGQGGNEQFF.

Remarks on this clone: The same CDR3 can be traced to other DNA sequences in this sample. CDR3 residues: CASSSGLDTQYF. Written as DNA, the CDR3 is TGTGCCAGCAGTTCAGGACTTGATACGCAGTATTTT. This chain joins TRBV28 and TRBJ2-3; D might be TRBD2 (5 bases). Trimming took off 4 bases at V and 6 bases at J, with 8 bases between the two ends. This CDR3 has 12 residues. Germline V gives CDR1 MDHEN, CDR2 SYDVKM.

The CDR3 sequence: CSVEPPGNNEQFF. The CDR3, as DNA: TGCAGCGTTGAACCCCCAGGGAACAATGAGCAGTTCTTC. The chain combines TRBV29-1 with TRBJ2-1, with D perhaps TRBD1 (5 bases). The CDR3 has 13 residues. Germline V gives CDR1 SQVTM, CDR2 ANQGSEA. Trimming took 2 bases from V and 5 from J, leaving 10 bases between them.

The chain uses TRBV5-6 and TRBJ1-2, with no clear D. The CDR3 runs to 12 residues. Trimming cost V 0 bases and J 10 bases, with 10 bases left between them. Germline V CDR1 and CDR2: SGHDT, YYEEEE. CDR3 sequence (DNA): TGTGCCAGCAGCTTGGATGGTGGACTCTACACCTTC. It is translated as CASSLDGGLYTF.

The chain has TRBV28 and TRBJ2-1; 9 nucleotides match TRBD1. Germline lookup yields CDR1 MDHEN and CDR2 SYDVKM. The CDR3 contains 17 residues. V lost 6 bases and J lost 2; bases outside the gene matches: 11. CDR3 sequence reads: CASSPITGGLAYNEQFF. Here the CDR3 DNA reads TGTGCCAGCAGCCCTATTACAGGGGGCCTAGCCTACAATGAGCAGTTCTTC. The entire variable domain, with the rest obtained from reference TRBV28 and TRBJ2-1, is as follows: DVKVTQSSRYLVKRTGEKVFLECVQDMDHENMFWYRQDPGLGLRLIYFSYDVKMKEKGDIPEGYSVSREKKERFSLILESASTNQTSMYLCASSPITGGLAYNEQFFGPGTRLTVL.

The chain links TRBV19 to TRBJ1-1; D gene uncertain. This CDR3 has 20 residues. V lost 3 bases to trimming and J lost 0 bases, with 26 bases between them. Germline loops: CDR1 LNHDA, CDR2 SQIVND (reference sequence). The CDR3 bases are TGTGCCAGTAGTATTGGCTCTCATCAAAAGATTATATTAATGAACACTGAAGCTTTCTTT. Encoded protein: CASSIGSHQKIILMNTEAFF. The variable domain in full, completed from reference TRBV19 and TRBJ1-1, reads DGGITQSPKYLFRKEGQNVTLSCEQNLNHDAMYWYRQDPGQGLRLIYYSQIVNDFQKGDIAEGYSVSREKKESFPLTVTSAQKNPTAFYLCASSIGSHQKIILMNTEAFFGQGTRLTVV.

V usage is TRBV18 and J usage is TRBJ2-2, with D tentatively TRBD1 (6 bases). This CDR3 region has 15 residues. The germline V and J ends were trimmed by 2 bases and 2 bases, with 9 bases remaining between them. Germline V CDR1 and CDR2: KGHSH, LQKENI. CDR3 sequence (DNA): TGTGCCAGCTCACCAAGGACAGCTAACACCGGGGAGCTGTTTTTT. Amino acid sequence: CASSPRTANTGELFF.